These T cell receptor beta chains were read from a single sample in a study of blood T cell repertoires in COVID-19. Clones were sequenced by immunoSEQ multiplex PCR, and TCRdb holds only the in-frame ones, with some missing. The sample contains 120,000 or so clones, 85% of which appear only once. The source material was peripheral blood. All receptors derive from a woman aged 80 or over with acute or convalescent COVID-19. Both conserved end residues are part of each CDR3. D genes are given only for firm matches. Size is stated for part of the rows, as once, few or many counts, or as a class when the clone is expanded.

d_call cdr3_length j_call v_call clone_size cdr3_aa cdr3_nt
- 15 TRBJ1-1 TRBV18 - CASSLKAGANTEAFF TGTGCCAGCTCACTAAAAGCAGGGGCGAACACTGAAGCTTTCTTT
- 13 TRBJ2-5 TRBV2 - CASSGGLRETQYF TGTGCCAGCAGCGGGGGGCTGAGAGAGACCCAGTACTTC
- 9 TRBJ1-3 TRBV9 - CASIDTIYF TGTGCCAGCATAGACACCATATATTTT
TRBD1 14 TRBJ1-1 TRBV7-6 - CASSSLEGAAEAFF TGTGCCAGCAGCTCCCTGGAGGGGGCCGCTGAAGCTTTCTTT
- 14 TRBJ2-1 TRBV10-3 - CAIAGTPRGNEQFF TGTGCCATCGCCGGGACACCCAGGGGCAATGAGCAGTTCTTC
- 13 TRBJ2-3 TRBV18 - CASSPPYTDTQYF TGTGCCAGCTCACCACCCTACACAGATACGCAGTATTTT
- 16 TRBJ1-6 TRBV9 once CASSPHAGVDNSPLHF TGTGCCAGCAGCCCCCATGCGGGGGTTGATAATTCACCCCTCCACTTT
TRBD1 16 TRBJ2-3 TRBV4-2 few CASSPNAGGSTDTQYF TGTGCCAGCAGCCCAAACGCAGGGGGCAGCACAGATACGCAGTATTTT
- 13 TRBJ1-4 TRBV12-3/TRBV12-4 - CASSGQLNEKLFF TGTGCCAGCAGTGGACAGCTTAATGAAAAACTGTTTTTT
TRBD1 17 TRBJ2-5 TRBV20-1 - CSASPSQGVSNQETQYF TGCAGTGCTAGTCCGAGCCAGGGGGTGTCCAACCAAGAGACCCAGTACTTC
- 15 TRBJ1-2 TRBV5-8 - CASSSHLTGNYGYTF TGTGCCAGCAGCTCTCACCTAACAGGGAACTATGGCTACACCTTC